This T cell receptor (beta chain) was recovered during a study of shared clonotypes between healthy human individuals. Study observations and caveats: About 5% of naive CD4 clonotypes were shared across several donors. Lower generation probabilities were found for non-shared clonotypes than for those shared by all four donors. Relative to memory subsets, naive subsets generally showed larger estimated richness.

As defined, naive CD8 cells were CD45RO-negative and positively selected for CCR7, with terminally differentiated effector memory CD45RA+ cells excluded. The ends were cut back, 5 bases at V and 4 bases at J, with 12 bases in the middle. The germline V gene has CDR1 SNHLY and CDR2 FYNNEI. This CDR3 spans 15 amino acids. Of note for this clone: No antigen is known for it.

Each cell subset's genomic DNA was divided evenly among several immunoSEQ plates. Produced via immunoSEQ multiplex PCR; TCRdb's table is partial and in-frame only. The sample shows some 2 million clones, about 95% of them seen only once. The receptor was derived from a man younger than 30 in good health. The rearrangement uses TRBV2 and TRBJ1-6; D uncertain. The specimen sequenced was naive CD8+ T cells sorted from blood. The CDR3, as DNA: TGTGCCAGCAGTCCCGATATGGGTTATAATTCACCCCTCCACTTT. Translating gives CASSPDMGYNSPLHF.